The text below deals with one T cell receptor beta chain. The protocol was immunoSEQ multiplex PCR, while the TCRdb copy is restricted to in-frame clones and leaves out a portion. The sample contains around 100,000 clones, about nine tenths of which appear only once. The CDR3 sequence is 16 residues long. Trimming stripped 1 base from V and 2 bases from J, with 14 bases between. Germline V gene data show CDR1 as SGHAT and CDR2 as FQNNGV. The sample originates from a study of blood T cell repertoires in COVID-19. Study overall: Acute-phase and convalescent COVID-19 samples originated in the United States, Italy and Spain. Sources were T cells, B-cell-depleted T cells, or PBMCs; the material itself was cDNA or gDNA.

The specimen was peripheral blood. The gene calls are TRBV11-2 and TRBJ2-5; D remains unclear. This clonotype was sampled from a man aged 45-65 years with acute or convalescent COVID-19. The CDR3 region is CASSLVWPAAQETQYF. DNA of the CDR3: TGTGCCAGCAGCTTAGTCTGGCCGGCGGCTCAAGAGACCCAGTACTTC.